This section outlines one T cell receptor beta chain sequence together with its context. Its antigen is unknown. No much larger clonotype is one base removed from it; base qualities were not supplied. Other DNA sequences from this sample encode an identical CDR3 as well. Healthy HIV-negative adults with no recently reported acute infections or vaccinations were included as donors. All donors were Caucasian adults living in Nashville, Tennessee, USA. Magnetic negative selection was used to enrich CD4+ T cells, after which naive cells were positively selected on CD45RA and the negative fraction became the memory subset. Blood was obtained by leukapheresis, after which PBMCs were separated by Ficoll-Histopaque density gradient centrifugation and cryopreserved in liquid nitrogen vapor phase. Purity and quantity of every magnetically sorted T cell population were checked by analytical flow cytometry. Each sorted fraction had its genomic DNA isolated and then quantified by UV absorbance on a Nanodrop 2000c.

The data originate from a study of shared clonotypes between healthy human individuals (dated by TCRdb to between 2020 and 2021). Background for the entire study: The cohort included a few men and a couple of women between 18 and 49 years of age. Per donor, three plates each were used for CD4 naive and CD4 memory, two for CD8 naive, and one for CD8 memory. To estimate repertoire size and how much clonotypes are shared between individuals, the study performed deep sequencing of blood TCR repertoires from roughly five healthy adults. To increase sequencing depth and limit assay-specific biases, TCR repertoire library preparation and sequencing were carried out by different laboratories using diverse techniques. Between about 0.8 and 9 billion PBMCs per donor were obtained by leukapheresis.

Measured from the cysteine to the phenylalanine, the CDR3 is 14 residues long. Kept here is only the CDR3 DNA, which spans 42 bases and is read in frame from base 1. CDR1 and CDR2 (SGHRS, YFSETQ) derive from the germline V gene. V is cut by 0 bases and J by 2 bases, and the space between the germline ends is 9 bases. What the work shows at the level of the full study, not this receptor alone: Higher generation probabilities were observed for clonotypes shared by all four sorted-subset donors than for non-shared clonotypes. Rarefaction of sorted-subset datasets indicated incomplete sequencing despite the large sequencing depth. Larger estimated clonotype richness was generally found for naive subsets than for memory subsets. Roughly 5.2% of naive CD4, more than 3% of naive CD8, approximately 2% of memory CD4, and about 0.4% of memory CD8 clonotypes were shared across a few donors. Based on pairwise subsampling, the degree of clonotype sharing among donors was expected to be affected by sequencing depth. Because the study included only a small number of donors, the genetic and exposure-history diversity represented was limited. Sampling was restricted to blood, and TCR repertoires in tissue are likely to differ from TCR repertoires in blood.

Using the deep immunoSEQ assay, TCR CDR3 regions were amplified from genomic DNA by multiplex PCR. Extracted genomic DNA from each cell subset was spread evenly across all wells of several immunoSEQ 96-well plates, with each plate serving as a replicate. For sorted subsets, each replicate PCR was loaded with 200 to 250 ng genomic DNA, equivalent to 25,000 to 35,000 T cell genomes. The purified libraries were quantified using a Qubit 3.0 fluorometer, sized with a Bioanalyzer 2100, and then quantified again using the KAPA Library Quantification kit. Every immunoSEQ 96-well plate was sequenced on a separate single-read 150-cycle Illumina NextSeq 550 flow cell. Regarding the original processing steps: The immunoSEQ output contained only junctional sequences without quality scores, so filtering could not match that applied to full-length reads. To assign V/J genes and CDR3, sequences were annotated against IMGT germline references using PyIR, a Python wrapper for IgBLAST v1.9. Any read was removed if the V/J assignment was weak (E-value above 1e-6), the CDR3 was missing, or the read contained stop codons, out-of-frame junctions, or ambiguous translated residues. V3J clonotypes were defined as sequences sharing an identical inferred V gene, J gene, and CDR3 amino acid sequence. Percentage overlap between repertoires was computed as shared unique clonotypes divided by the size of the smaller repertoire. RTK rarefaction, the Chao1 estimator, and Recon v2.1 estimates of unobserved clonotypes were used to assess repertoire richness. Generation probabilities for all TCRbeta clonotypes obtained by the gDNA method from several donors were computed using OLGA. TCRdb limited this immuneACCESS table to in-frame rearrangements with V and J called. A share of clones is missing; checked studies link under half to unresolved V genes, and the rest is unexplained. V and J calls and clone size are those listed in that table; D and trimming were worked out from the DNA. The sample has roughly 2,500,000 clones on record, roughly 93% of them singletons. 0.36% of the sample is in the top ten clones.

The clonotype comes from a man between 18 and 29 years old in good health. Some clones in this sample may be carry-over from other donors' samples. Rearrangement joined TRBV5-1 to TRBJ2-7, with no reliable assignment of the D segment. Sequenced input: naive CD4+ T cells from PBMCs. Reading the label with the study, this specimen's cell subset or site is: CD45RA+ positively selected. CDR3 loop: CASSLEVGPYEQYF. DNA sequence: TGCGCCAGCAGCTTGGAGGTAGGTCCCTACGAGCAGTACTTC.